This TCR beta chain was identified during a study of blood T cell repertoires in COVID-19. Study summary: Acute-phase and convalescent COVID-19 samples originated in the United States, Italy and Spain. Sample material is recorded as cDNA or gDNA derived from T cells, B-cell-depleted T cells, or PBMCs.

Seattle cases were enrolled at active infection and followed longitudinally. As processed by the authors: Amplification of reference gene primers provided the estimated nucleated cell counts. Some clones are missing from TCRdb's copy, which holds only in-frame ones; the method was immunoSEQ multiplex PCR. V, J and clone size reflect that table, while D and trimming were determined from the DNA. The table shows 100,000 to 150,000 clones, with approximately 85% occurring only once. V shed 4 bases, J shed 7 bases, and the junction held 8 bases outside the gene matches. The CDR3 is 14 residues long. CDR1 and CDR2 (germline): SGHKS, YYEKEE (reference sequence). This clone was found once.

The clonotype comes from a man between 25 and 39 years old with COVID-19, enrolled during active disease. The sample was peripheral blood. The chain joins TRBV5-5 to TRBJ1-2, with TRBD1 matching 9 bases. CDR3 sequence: CASSPQGAQGGYTF. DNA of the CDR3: TGTGCCAGCAGCCCACAGGGGGCGCAGGGTGGCTACACCTTC.